Described below is a single TCR beta chain sequence and its context. Its specificity is not known. The sample comes from a study of cytomegalovirus exposure and HLA in healthy donors. Notes on the study in general: It was likely that a cluster of highly shared sequence variants was a sequencing artifact.

V dropped 6 bases and J dropped 2 bases, with 8 bases sitting between them. This CDR3 spans 12 amino acids. The germline CDR1 and CDR2 sequences are MDHEN and SYDVKM. The PCR ran on 60 Vbeta and 13 Jbeta primers. Assay used: immunoSEQ multiplex PCR; TCRdb lists only in-frame clones, some missing. Seen here are 80,000 or so clones, about two thirds observed once, and the top ten hold approximately 6.9%. Donors were ostensibly healthy at sampling, although undocumented immune exposures were probable. This TCR derives from a woman between 45 and 60 years old in good health and CMV-seropositive. The specimen was PBMCs. The J gene is TRBJ2-7, the V gene TRBV28, with D possibly matching TRBD1 (5 bases). Written as DNA, the CDR3 is TGTGCCAGCAGCCCGACAGCCTACGAGCAGTACTTC. The encoded protein is CASSPTAYEQYF. Combining the CDR3 with reference TRBV28 and TRBJ2-7 gives the whole variable domain DVKVTQSSRYLVKRTGEKVFLECVQDMDHENMFWYRQDPGLGLRLIYFSYDVKMKEKGDIPEGYSVSREKKERFSLILESASTNQTSMYLCASSPTAYEQYFGPGTRLTVT.